The 5 T cell receptor beta chains below all came from one sample that was sequenced in a study of PD-1 blockade in classical Hodgkin lymphoma. Stated time point: cycle 4 day 1 (C4D1), after less than seven weeks of nivolumab. Patients all relapsed after autologous stem cell transplantation, and there was variation in brentuximab vedotin exposure. Using immunoSEQ multiplex PCR, the repertoire was profiled, and TCRdb retains in-frame clones only, with some absent. The repertoire holds 20,000 or so clones, 80% seen once, with about 7.7% in the top ten. The sequencing used peripheral blood mononuclear cells (PBMCs), collected before the fourth cycle of nivolumab. The receptors here all came from a human donor with classical Hodgkin lymphoma.

The chain carries TRBV27 and TRBJ1-4, with D possibly matching TRBD1 (6 bases). The V end was cut by 1 base, the J end by 10 bases, with 10 bases between. The CDR3 is made up of 13 amino acids. The V gene's germline CDR1 is MNHEY and CDR2 SMNVEV (reference sequence). The CDR3 bases are TGTGCCAGCAGTTTATGGGGGGGCCGAAAACTGTTTTTT. It translates to CASSLWGGRKLFF.

This chain joins TRBV28 and TRBJ2-7; no reliable D call. CDR1 is MDHEN, CDR2 SYDVKM, per germline. Trimming took 3 bases from V and 6 from J, leaving 9 bases between them. The CDR3 extends over 12 amino acids. DNA for the CDR3: TGTGCCAGCAGTTTTTTGGCGACCGAGCAGTACTTC. This codes for CASSFLATEQYF.

CDR3 loop: CASSLEAGDYYEQYF. The CDR3 nucleotides read TGTGCCAGCAGCTTGGAGGCAGGGGACTACTACGAGCAGTACTTC. The rearrangement joins TRBV11-1 to TRBJ2-7, with D maybe TRBD2 (7 bases). CDR3 length: 15 amino acids. Germline V gene data show CDR1 as SGHAT and CDR2 as FQDESV (reference sequence). Between the trimmed V and J ends, which lost 3 bases and 3 bases, there was a span of 15 bases.

The chain employs TRBV5-6 and TRBJ2-7; TRBD1 matches 7 bases. After removal of 4 bases from V and 2 bases from J, the junction contained 6 bases not matched to a gene. The germline CDR1 and CDR2 sequences are SGHDT and YYEEEE. The CDR3 runs to 14 residues. CDR3 bases: TGTGCCAGCAGCCCTTTGGGACAGCCCTACGAGCAGTACTTC. Translation gives CASSPLGQPYEQYF.

CDR3 residues: CASSEYRGADTEAFF. The CDR3 region has the DNA TGTGCCAGCAGTGAATATCGGGGGGCGGACACTGAAGCTTTCTTT. The V and J genes are TRBV6-1 and TRBJ1-1; TRBD1 might be the D (6 bases). The germline V gene encodes CDR1 MNHNS and CDR2 SASEGT. The CDR3 spans 15 residues. Trimming removed 2 bases at V and 3 bases at J, with 13 bases between.